These 30 T cell receptor beta chains share one sample of origin, sequenced in a study of cytomegalovirus exposure and HLA in healthy donors. Amplification used 60 Vbeta primers and 13 Jbeta primers. Profiling relied on immunoSEQ multiplex PCR, and the TCRdb table lists in-frame clones only, not all of them. The sample yields approximately 170,000 clones, 71% seen once. Source material: PBMCs. These receptor sequences come from a girl aged 10 to 17 in good health and CMV-seronegative.

The chain uses TRBV2 and TRBJ1-1, with D tentatively TRBD1 (6 bases). In germline, CDR1 is SNHLY, CDR2 FYNNEI. V was trimmed by 6 bases and J by 3 bases, leaving 11 bases between them. The CDR3 extends over 13 amino acids. This CDR3 is CASSEPGDTEAFF. The CDR3 DNA sequence: TGTGCCAGCAGCGAACCAGGGGACACTGAAGCTTTCTTT. The full variable domain, its missing parts supplied by reference TRBV2 and TRBJ1-1, is EPEVTQTPSHQVTQMGQEVILRCVPISNHLYFYWYRQILGQKVEFLVSFYNNEISEKSEIFDDQFSVERPDGSNFTLKIRSTKLEDSAMYFCASSEPGDTEAFFGQGTRLTVV.

The chain links TRBV7-8 to TRBJ1-5; no firm D call. The CDR3 has 15 amino acids. V was pared by 7 bases and J by 0 bases, with 13 bases between. Germline loops: CDR1 SGHVS, CDR2 FQNEAQ. The chain's CDR3 is CASTPSTGSNQPQHF. CDR3 in DNA: TGTGCCAGCACCCCTTCCACGGGTAGCAATCAGCCCCAGCATTTT.

The J gene is TRBJ1-5, the V gene TRBV27; TRBD1 matches at 7 bases. There are 17 residues in the CDR3. Germline lookup yields CDR1 MNHEY and CDR2 SMNVEV (reference sequence). The V segment lost 4 bases and the J segment 2 bases; nucleotides outside the gene matches: 11. This CDR3 reads CASSSLPTGPGNQPQHF. The DNA of the CDR3 is TGTGCCAGCAGTTCCCTCCCGACAGGGCCCGGCAATCAGCCCCAGCATTTT.

The chain joins TRBV6-1 to TRBJ1-2, with a tentative D call TRBD1 (5 bases). V lost 0 bases and J 9 bases, leaving 14 bases between the germline ends. CDR3 length: 14 residues. Germline CDR1 and CDR2: MNHNS and SASEGT. The CDR3 protein is CASSEALQGTSYTF. CDR3 in DNA: TGTGCCAGCAGTGAAGCGCTTCAGGGTACGAGCTACACCTTC.

The rearrangement joins TRBV7-8 to TRBJ2-7, with a tentative D call TRBD2 (6 bases). The CDR3 is 15 amino acids. CDR1 SGHVS and CDR2 FQNEAQ come from the germline V gene. V lost 5 bases and J lost 0, with 14 bases in between. The CDR3 region is CASSPNGGSSYEQYF. The CDR3 bases are TGTGCCAGCAGCCCTAACGGAGGGAGCTCCTACGAGCAGTACTTC.

The chain combines TRBV4-1 with TRBJ2-1; the match to TRBD2 covers 12 bases. The CDR3 contains 18 residues. Germline CDR1 and CDR2: MGHRA and YSYEKL. The J segment lost 6 bases and the V segment lost 1 base, leaving 10 bases of the junction unmatched. CDR3 amino acids: CASSQGSLAGGFLNEQFF. The CDR3 DNA follows: TGCGCCAGCAGCCAAGGATCGCTAGCGGGGGGGTTCCTCAATGAGCAGTTCTTC.

The rearrangement joins TRBV6-1 to TRBJ1-1; 8 positions match TRBD1. The CDR3 consists of 13 residues. Trimming took 1 base from V and 10 from J; bases not matched to a gene: 5. In germline, CDR1 is MNHNS, CDR2 SASEGT. The CDR3 sequence: CASSEGTGWVAFF. In DNA, the CDR3 is TGTGCCAGCAGTGAAGGGACAGGGTGGGTAGCTTTCTTT.

The V and J genes are TRBV6-4 and TRBJ2-1; tentative D call: TRBD1 (5 bases). Germline lookup yields CDR1 MRHNA and CDR2 SNTAGT. This CDR3 is built from 15 residues. V shed 3 bases and J shed 0 bases, with 9 bases lying between them. The CDR3 reads CASSEQESSYNEQFF. The CDR3 nucleotides read TGTGCCAGCAGTGAACAGGAGAGCTCCTACAATGAGCAGTTCTTC.

The chain uses TRBV5-1 and TRBJ2-7; 13 bases match TRBD2. The germline V gene encodes CDR1 SGHRS and CDR2 YFSETQ. The CDR3 runs to 14 residues. V was clipped by 5 bases and J by 4 bases; unmatched bases: 3. The CDR3 is CASSRTSGRYEQYF. CDR3 bases: TGCGCCAGCAGTAGGACTAGCGGGAGATACGAGCAGTACTTC.

This chain connects TRBV6-5 to TRBJ2-7, with 9 nucleotides matching TRBD2. Germline loops: CDR1 MNHEY, CDR2 SVGAGI. The CDR3 covers 16 residues. Trimming took 2 bases from V and 3 from J; bases not matched to a gene: 8. CDR3 residues: CASSYQPTSGYYEQYF. CDR3 bases: TGTGCCAGCAGTTACCAGCCGACTAGCGGATACTACGAGCAGTACTTC.

The chain carries TRBV6-6 and TRBJ2-2; 7 nucleotides align to TRBD2. The V gene end was trimmed by 5 bases and the J gene end by 1 base; junction bases not matched to a gene: 7. The CDR3 is 16 amino acids. The V gene's germline CDR1 is MNHNY and CDR2 SVGAGI (reference sequence). CDR3 sequence reads: CASSRGLAVNTGELFF. Here the CDR3 DNA reads TGTGCCAGCAGTCGAGGGCTAGCGGTGAACACCGGGGAGCTGTTTTTT.

The V call is TRBV5-6, the J call TRBJ2-1, with 8 bases fitting TRBD1. This CDR3 is built from 16 residues. V gave up 1 base and J gave up 9 bases; unmatched junction bases: 12. Germline V CDR1 and CDR2: SGHDT, YYEEEE. The CDR3 spells CASSLMRDRPVSEQFF. The CDR3, as DNA: TGTGCCAGCAGCTTGATGAGGGACAGGCCGGTGAGTGAGCAGTTCTTC.

The rearrangement links TRBV18 to TRBJ2-1, with D perhaps TRBD1 (6 bases). The CDR3 sequence is 15 residues long. Germline V gene data show CDR1 as KGHSH and CDR2 as LQKENI. Between the trimmed V and J ends, which lost 0 bases and 7 bases, there was a span of 13 bases. The CDR3 nucleotides read TGTGCCAGCTCACCACCGAGTACAGGGCGGAATGAGCAGTTCTTC. Its translation: CASSPPSTGRNEQFF.

The rearrangement uses TRBV10-2 and TRBJ2-7; 7 bases match TRBD2. Trimming cost V 2 bases and J 4 bases; bases outside gene matches: 8. The germline CDR1 and CDR2 sequences are WSHSY and SAAADI. The CDR3 loop spans 15 amino acids. The CDR3 DNA is TGCGCCAGCAGTGAGACCCGGGACTACGTTTACGAGCAGTACTTC. Encoded protein: CASSETRDYVYEQYF.

There are a few counts of this clone. V usage is TRBV9 and J usage is TRBJ2-3; 13 bases are a match to TRBD2. The germline V gene encodes CDR1 SGDLS and CDR2 YYNGEE. This CDR3 comprises 16 residues. Losses at the gene ends were 3 bases for V and 2 bases for J; bases not matched to a gene: 3. In nucleotides, the CDR3 is TGTGCCAGCAGCGAGACTAGCGGGGGGAACACAGATACGCAGTATTTT. It is translated as CASSETSGGNTDTQYF.

The chain employs TRBV2 and TRBJ1-3; D is uncertain. The germline CDR1 and CDR2 sequences are SNHLY and FYNNEI. V shed 1 base and J shed 3 bases, with 10 bases lying between them. This CDR3 comprises 15 residues. The CDR3 reads CASSEEVGVGNTIYF. The DNA of the CDR3 is TGTGCCAGCAGTGAAGAAGTCGGAGTTGGAAACACCATATATTTT. Combining the CDR3 with reference TRBV2 and TRBJ1-3 gives the whole variable domain EPEVTQTPSHQVTQMGQEVILRCVPISNHLYFYWYRQILGQKVEFLVSFYNNEISEKSEIFDDQFSVERPDGSNFTLKIRSTKLEDSAMYFCASSEEVGVGNTIYFGEGSWLTVV.

The rearrangement joins TRBV30 to TRBJ1-1; a weak D match, TRBD1 (5 bases). V was trimmed by 0 bases and J by 0 bases, leaving 14 bases between them. Germline CDR1 is GTSNPN and CDR2 is SVGIG (reference sequence). The CDR3 sequence is 16 residues long. In DNA, the CDR3 is TGTGCCTGGAGTGTCTTCCGACAGTACATGAACACTGAAGCTTTCTTT. Its translation: CAWSVFRQYMNTEAFF.

This chain connects TRBV5-1 to TRBJ2-7; TRBD1 matches 7 bases. The germline gives CDR1 SGHRS, CDR2 YFSETQ. The CDR3 contains 15 residues. With V trimmed by 0 bases and J by 2 bases, 5 bases remained unmatched. DNA of the CDR3: TGCGCCAGCAGCTTGGTTGAGGGGGCCCCCTACGAGCAGTACTTC. It yields the protein CASSLVEGAPYEQYF.

In this sample, this clone turned up a few times. The chain couples TRBV6-4 to TRBJ2-2; D might be TRBD1 (5 bases). This CDR3 comprises 14 residues. Trimming took 6 bases from V and 4 from J, leaving 12 bases between them. The V gene's germline CDR1 is MRHNA and CDR2 SNTAGT. The CDR3 DNA reads as TGTGCCAGCAGATCTGGGGCCCCCACCGGGGAGCTGTTTTTT. It is translated as CASRSGAPTGELFF.

The V gene is TRBV4-1, the J gene TRBJ1-2; a weak D match, TRBD1 (6 bases). The CDR3 is made up of 15 amino acids. Germline V gene lookup returns CDR1 MGHRA and CDR2 YSYEKL. V lost 1 base, J lost 6 bases, and 15 bases lay in between. DNA for the CDR3: TGCGCCAGCAGCCAAGTTTCCCAGGGGATAGATGGCTACACCTTC. As protein: CASSQVSQGIDGYTF.

The chain joins TRBV19 to TRBJ1-5; perhaps TRBD1 as D (5 bases). Trimming left V 2 bases short and J 6 bases short, with 11 bases between. The V gene's germline CDR1 is LNHDA and CDR2 SQIVND (reference sequence). This CDR3 region has 14 residues. The CDR3 nucleotides read TGTGCCAGTAGTATATCAGGGTTCCCTCAGCCCCAGCATTTT. Protein: CASSISGFPQPQHF.

The genes are TRBV5-1 and TRBJ1-1; 10 nucleotides match TRBD1. Unmatched junction bases numbered 10, after V lost 3 bases and J lost 11 bases. CDR1 is SGHRS, CDR2 YFSETQ, per germline. The CDR3 spans 14 residues. This chain's CDR3 is CASSWTAGTGDAFF. DNA of the CDR3: TGCGCCAGCAGCTGGACGGCCGGGACAGGGGACGCTTTCTTT. Based on the CDR3 plus reference TRBV5-1 and TRBJ1-1, the full variable domain is KAGVTQTPRYLIKTRGQQVTLSCSPISGHRSVSWYQQTPGQGLQFLFEYFSETQRNKGNFPGRFSGRQFSNSRSEMNVSTLELGDSALYLCASSWTAGTGDAFFGQGTRLTVV.

The chain has TRBV5-8 and TRBJ1-5; D possibly corresponds to TRBD1 (6 bases). Trimming took off 9 bases at V and 2 bases at J, with 18 bases between the two ends. The CDR3 is made up of 15 amino acids. Per the germline V gene, CDR1 is SGHTS and CDR2 is YDEGEE. The CDR3 sequence is CATFNRASGNQPQHF. In DNA form, the CDR3 reads TGTGCCACGTTCAACAGGGCTTCGGGCAATCAGCCCCAGCATTTT.

The DNA for the CDR3 is TGTGCCAGCACCATGGGGGGACAGTCCTCTGGAAACACCATATATTTT. It is translated as CASTMGGQSSGNTIYF. The V and J genes are TRBV5-4 and TRBJ1-3, with TRBD1 matching 7 bases. The V gene end was trimmed by 6 bases and the J gene end by 0 bases; junction bases not matched to a gene: 9. CDR1 is SGHNT and CDR2 is YYREEE in the germline V gene (reference sequence). The CDR3 covers 16 residues.

The genes are TRBV7-9 and TRBJ1-2; 7 bases map to TRBD1. Germline loops: CDR1 SEHNR, CDR2 FQNEAQ (reference sequence). J was trimmed by 2 bases and V by 1 base; bases with no gene match: 4. The CDR3 runs to 15 residues. CDR3 sequence (DNA): TGTGCCAGCAGCTTAGGAAGGGACAGAAACTATGGCTACACCTTC. Its translation is CASSLGRDRNYGYTF. Full variable domain (remainder filled in from reference TRBV7-9 and TRBJ1-2): DTGVSQNPRHKITKRGQNVTFRCDPISEHNRLYWYRQTLGQGPEFLTYFQNEAQLEKSRLLSDRFSAERPKGSFSTLEIQRTEQGDSAMYLCASSLGRDRNYGYTFGSGTRLTVV.

This chain links TRBV19 with TRBJ1-5; D perhaps matches TRBD1 (6 bases). Per germline, CDR1 LNHDA and CDR2 SQIVND (reference sequence). This CDR3 has 15 residues. The V gene lost 1 base and the J gene lost 11 bases, with 18 bases spanning the gap. CDR3 loop: CASSIVQGGLGTQHF. The CDR3 DNA follows: TGTGCCAGTAGTATAGTACAGGGAGGGCTCGGGACCCAGCATTTT.

The chain couples TRBV4-1 to TRBJ2-5; 7 bases match TRBD1. The CDR3 runs to 14 residues. The trim removed 1 base at V and 4 bases at J, leaving 3 bases unmatched. Germline assignment: CDR1 MGHRA and CDR2 YSYEKL. The chain's CDR3 is CASSQVGGTETQYF. The CDR3 DNA reads TGCGCCAGCAGCCAAGTAGGGGGCACAGAGACCCAGTACTTC.

The chain has TRBV6-6 and TRBJ2-1; TRBD2 agrees at 9 bases. The CDR3 length is 14 residues. In germline, CDR1 is MNHNY, CDR2 SVGAGI (reference sequence). V was pared by 6 bases and J by 15 bases, with 15 bases of the junction left unmatched. CDR3 sequence: CASRTGTSSLNRFF. CDR3 DNA sequence: TGTGCCAGCAGGACCGGGACTAGCTCCTTAAATCGGTTCTTC.

This chain joins TRBV10-3 and TRBJ2-2; TRBD1 is a possible D gene (5 bases). The V end was cut by 4 bases, the J end by 0 bases, with 21 bases between. The germline gives CDR1 ENHRY, CDR2 SYGVKD. The CDR3 length is 19 residues. CDR3 in amino acids: CAISVKGARISANTGELFF. In DNA, the CDR3 is TGTGCCATCAGTGTAAAAGGGGCTAGGATCAGTGCGAACACCGGGGAGCTGTTTTTT.

The chain is built from TRBV7-9 and TRBJ1-2; 8 bases are a match to TRBD1. Trimming removed 6 bases from V and 4 bases from J; junction bases left unmatched: 10. Looked up from germline, CDR1 is SEHNR and CDR2 is FQNEAQ (reference sequence). The CDR3 length is 15 residues. Written as DNA, the CDR3 is TGTGCCAGCAGTCCTGACAGGGGCGTTGCCTATGGCTACACCTTC. As protein: CASSPDRGVAYGYTF.